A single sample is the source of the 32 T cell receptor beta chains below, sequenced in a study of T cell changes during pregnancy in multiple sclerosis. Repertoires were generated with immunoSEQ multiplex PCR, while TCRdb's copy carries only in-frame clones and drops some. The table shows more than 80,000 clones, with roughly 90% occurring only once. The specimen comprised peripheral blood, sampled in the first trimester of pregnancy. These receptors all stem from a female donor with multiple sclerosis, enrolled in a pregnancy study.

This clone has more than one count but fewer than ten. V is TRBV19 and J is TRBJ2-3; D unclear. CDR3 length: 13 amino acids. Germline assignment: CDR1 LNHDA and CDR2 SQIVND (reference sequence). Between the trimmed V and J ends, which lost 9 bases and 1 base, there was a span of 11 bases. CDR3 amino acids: CASRPAGTDTQYF. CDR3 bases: TGTGCCAGCCGTCCTGCGGGCACAGATACGCAGTATTTT.

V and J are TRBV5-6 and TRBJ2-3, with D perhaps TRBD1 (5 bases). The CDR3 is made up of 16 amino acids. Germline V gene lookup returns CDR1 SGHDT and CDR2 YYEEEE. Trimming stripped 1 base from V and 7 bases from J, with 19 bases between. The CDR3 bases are TGTGCCAGCAGCTTGTTAATTGTTACAGGTTCTAATACGCAGTATTTT. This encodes CASSLLIVTGSNTQYF.

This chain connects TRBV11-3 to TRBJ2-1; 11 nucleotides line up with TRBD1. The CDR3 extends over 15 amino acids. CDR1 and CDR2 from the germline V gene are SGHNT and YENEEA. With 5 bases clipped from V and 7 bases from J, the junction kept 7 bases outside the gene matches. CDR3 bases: TGTGCCAGCAGCCTCGGACAGGGGGCGGGGAATGAGCAGTTCTTC. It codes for CASSLGQGAGNEQFF.

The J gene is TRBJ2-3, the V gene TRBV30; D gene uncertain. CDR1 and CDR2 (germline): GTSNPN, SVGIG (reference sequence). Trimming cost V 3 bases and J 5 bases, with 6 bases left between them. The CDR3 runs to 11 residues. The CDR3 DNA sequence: TGTGCCTGGAGGATCGGAGATACGCAGTATTTT. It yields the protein CAWRIGDTQYF.

The CDR3 DNA sequence: TGTGCCAGCAGCCGAACCGGGACAGCGAGCTCTGGAAACACCATATATTTT. Translating gives CASSRTGTASSGNTIYF. The J gene is TRBJ1-3, the V gene TRBV11-2; 7 bases align to TRBD1. V lost 5 bases, J lost 0 bases, and 10 bases stayed unmatched. Germline V gene data show CDR1 as SGHAT and CDR2 as FQNNGV. The CDR3 length is 17 residues.

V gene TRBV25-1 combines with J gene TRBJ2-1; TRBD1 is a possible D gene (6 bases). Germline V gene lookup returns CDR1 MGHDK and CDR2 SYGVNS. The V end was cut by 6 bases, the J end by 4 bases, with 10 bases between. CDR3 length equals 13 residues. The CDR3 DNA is TGTGCCAGCAGCGATACAGGGTACAATGAGCAGTTCTTC. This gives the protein CASSDTGYNEQFF.

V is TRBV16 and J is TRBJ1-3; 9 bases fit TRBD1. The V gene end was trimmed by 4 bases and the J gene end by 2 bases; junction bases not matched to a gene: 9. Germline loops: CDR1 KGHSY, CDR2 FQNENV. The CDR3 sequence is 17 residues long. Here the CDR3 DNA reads TGTGCCAGCAGCCGAGGACAGGGGTTTTTTCCTGGAAACACCATATATTTT. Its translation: CASSRGQGFFPGNTIYF.

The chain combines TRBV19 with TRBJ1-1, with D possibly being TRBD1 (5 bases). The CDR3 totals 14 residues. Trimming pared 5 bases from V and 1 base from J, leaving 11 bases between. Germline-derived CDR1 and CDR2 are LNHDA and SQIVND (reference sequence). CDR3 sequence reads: CASSAGPANTEAFF. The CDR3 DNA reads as TGTGCCAGTAGTGCGGGACCCGCGAACACTGAAGCTTTCTTT.

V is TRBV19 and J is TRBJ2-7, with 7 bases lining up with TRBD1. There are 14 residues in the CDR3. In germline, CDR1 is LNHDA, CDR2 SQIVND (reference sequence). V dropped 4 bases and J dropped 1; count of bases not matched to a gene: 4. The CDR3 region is CASSNRDSSYEQYF. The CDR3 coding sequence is TGTGCCAGTAGTAACCGGGACAGTTCCTACGAGCAGTACTTC.

The CDR3 protein is CASSLVGQYF. The CDR3 DNA sequence: TGTGCCAGCAGCTTAGTCGGGCAGTACTTC. The chain carries TRBV11-2 and TRBJ2-7, with unresolved D. Germline CDR1 reads SGHAT; CDR2 reads FQNNGV. The CDR3 totals 10 residues. V lost 1 base and J 9 bases, leaving 4 bases between the germline ends.

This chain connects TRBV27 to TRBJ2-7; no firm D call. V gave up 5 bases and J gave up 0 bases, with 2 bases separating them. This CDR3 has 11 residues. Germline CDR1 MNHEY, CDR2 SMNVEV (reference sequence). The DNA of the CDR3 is TGTGCCAGCAGTCACTCCTACGAGCAGTACTTC. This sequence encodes CASSHSYEQYF.

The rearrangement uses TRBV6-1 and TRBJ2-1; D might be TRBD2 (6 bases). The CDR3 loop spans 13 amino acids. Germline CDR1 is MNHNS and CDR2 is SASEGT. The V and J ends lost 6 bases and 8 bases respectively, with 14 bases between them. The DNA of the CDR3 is TGTGCCAGCAGGAAGGGGAGGCTTGATGAGCAGTTCTTC. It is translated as CASRKGRLDEQFF.

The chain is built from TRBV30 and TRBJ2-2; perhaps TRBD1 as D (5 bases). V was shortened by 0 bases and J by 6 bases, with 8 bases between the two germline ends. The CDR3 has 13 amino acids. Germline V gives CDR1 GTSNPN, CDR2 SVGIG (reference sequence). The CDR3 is CAWSVQGAGELFF. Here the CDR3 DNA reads TGTGCCTGGAGTGTACAAGGGGCCGGGGAGCTGTTTTTT.

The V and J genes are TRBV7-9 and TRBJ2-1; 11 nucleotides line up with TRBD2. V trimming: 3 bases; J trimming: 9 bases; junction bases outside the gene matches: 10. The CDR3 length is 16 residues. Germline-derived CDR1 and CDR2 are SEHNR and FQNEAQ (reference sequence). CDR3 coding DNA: TGTGCCAGCAGCTTTTATCTAGCGGGAGGTTATAGTGAGCAGTTCTTC. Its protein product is CASSFYLAGGYSEQFF.

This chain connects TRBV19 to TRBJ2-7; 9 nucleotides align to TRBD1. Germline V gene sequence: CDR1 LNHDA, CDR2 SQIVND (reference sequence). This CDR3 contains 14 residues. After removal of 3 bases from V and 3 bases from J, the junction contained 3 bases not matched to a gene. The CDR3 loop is CASSMGTGIYEQYF. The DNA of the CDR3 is TGTGCCAGTAGTATGGGGACAGGGATCTACGAGCAGTACTTC.

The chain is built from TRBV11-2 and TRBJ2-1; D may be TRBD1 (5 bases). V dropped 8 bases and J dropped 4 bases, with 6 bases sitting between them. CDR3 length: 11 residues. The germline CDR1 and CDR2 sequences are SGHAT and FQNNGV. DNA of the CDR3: TGTGCCAGCGGACATTACAATGAGCAGTTCTTC. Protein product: CASGHYNEQFF.

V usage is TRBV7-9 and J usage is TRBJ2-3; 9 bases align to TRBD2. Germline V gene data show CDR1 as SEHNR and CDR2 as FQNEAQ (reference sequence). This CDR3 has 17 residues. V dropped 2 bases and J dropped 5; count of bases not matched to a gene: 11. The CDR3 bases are TGTGCCAGCAGCTTAAACGTCGCGGGAGGGAGAGTAGATACGCAGTATTTT. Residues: CASSLNVAGGRVDTQYF.

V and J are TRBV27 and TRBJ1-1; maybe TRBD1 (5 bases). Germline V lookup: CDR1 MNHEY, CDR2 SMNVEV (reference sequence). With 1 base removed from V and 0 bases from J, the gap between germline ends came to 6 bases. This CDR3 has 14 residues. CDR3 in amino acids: CASSLYRLNTEAFF. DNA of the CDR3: TGTGCCAGCAGTTTATACAGGTTGAACACTGAAGCTTTCTTT.

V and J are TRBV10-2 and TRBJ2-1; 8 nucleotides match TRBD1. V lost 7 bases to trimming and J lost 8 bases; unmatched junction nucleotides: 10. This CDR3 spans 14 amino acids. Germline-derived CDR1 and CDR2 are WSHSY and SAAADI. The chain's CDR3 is CASNGQGIYDEQFF. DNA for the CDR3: TGCGCCAGCAATGGACAGGGTATTTACGATGAGCAGTTCTTC.

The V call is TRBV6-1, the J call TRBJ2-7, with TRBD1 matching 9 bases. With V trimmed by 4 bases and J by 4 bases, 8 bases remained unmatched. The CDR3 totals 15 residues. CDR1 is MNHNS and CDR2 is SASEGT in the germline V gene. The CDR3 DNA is TGTGCCAGCAGTGCCCAGGACAGGGGATTTTACGAGCAGTACTTC. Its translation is CASSAQDRGFYEQYF.

CDR3 DNA: TGTGCCTGGAGACTTGGAGGAGGAAACACCATATATTTT. Protein sequence: CAWRLGGGNTIYF. The chain couples TRBV30 to TRBJ1-3; D is unresolved. The CDR3 runs to 13 residues. The V gene's germline CDR1 is GTSNPN and CDR2 SVGIG (reference sequence). V gave up 3 bases and J gave up 4 bases, with 10 bases separating them.

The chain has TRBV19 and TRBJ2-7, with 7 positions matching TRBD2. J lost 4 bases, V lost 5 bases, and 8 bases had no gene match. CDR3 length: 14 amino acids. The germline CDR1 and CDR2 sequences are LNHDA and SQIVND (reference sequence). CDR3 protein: CASSSASGGYEQYF. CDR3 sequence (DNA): TGTGCCAGTAGTTCGGCTAGCGGAGGATACGAGCAGTACTTC.

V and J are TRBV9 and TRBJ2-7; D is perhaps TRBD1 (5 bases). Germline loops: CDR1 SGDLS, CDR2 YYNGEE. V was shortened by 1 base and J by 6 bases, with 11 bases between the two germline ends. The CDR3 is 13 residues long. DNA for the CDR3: TGTGCCAGCAGCGTAAGTAAGGGGTCCGAGCAGTACTTC. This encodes CASSVSKGSEQYF.

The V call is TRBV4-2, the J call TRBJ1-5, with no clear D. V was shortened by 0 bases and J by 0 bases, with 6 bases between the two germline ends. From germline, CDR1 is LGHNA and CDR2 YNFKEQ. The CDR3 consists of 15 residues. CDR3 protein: CASSQEGSSNQPQHF. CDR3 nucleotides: TGTGCCAGCAGCCAAGAGGGGAGTAGCAATCAGCCCCAGCATTTT.

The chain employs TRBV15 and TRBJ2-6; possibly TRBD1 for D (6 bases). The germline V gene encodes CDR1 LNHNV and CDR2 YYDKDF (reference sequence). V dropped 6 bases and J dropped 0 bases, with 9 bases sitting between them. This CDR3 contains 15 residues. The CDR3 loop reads CATSNRDSGANVLTF. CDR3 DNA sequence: TGTGCCACCAGTAACAGGGACTCTGGGGCCAACGTCCTGACTTTC.

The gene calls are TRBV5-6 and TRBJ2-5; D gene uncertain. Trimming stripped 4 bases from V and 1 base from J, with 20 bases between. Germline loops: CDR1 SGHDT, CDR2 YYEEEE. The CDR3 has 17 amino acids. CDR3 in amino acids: CASSLGELRLSQETQYF. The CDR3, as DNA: TGTGCCAGCAGCCTAGGCGAACTTCGACTCTCCCAAGAGACCCAGTACTTC.

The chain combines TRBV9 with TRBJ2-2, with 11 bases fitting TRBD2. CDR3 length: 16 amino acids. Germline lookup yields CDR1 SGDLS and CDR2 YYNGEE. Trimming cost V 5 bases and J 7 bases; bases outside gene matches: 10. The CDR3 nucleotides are TGTGCCAGCAGACCTACTAGCGGGAGAACGAGCGGGGAGCTGTTTTTT. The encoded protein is CASRPTSGRTSGELFF.

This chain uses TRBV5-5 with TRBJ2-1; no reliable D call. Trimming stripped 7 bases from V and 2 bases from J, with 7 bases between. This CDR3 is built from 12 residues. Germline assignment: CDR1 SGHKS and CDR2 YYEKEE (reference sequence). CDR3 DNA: TGTGCCAGCGCGGTCACCTACAATGAGCAGTTCTTC. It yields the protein CASAVTYNEQFF.

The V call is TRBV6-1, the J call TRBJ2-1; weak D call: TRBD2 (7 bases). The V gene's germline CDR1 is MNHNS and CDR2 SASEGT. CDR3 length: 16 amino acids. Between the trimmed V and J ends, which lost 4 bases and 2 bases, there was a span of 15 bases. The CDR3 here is CASSVAGWGPYNEQFF. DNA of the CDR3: TGTGCCAGCAGTGTAGCGGGTTGGGGGCCCTACAATGAGCAGTTCTTC.

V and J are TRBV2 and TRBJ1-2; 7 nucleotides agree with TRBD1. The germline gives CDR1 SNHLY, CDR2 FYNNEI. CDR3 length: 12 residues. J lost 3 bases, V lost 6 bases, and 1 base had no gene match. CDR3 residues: CASRGQDYGYTF. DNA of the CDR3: TGTGCCAGCAGAGGACAGGACTATGGCTACACCTTC.

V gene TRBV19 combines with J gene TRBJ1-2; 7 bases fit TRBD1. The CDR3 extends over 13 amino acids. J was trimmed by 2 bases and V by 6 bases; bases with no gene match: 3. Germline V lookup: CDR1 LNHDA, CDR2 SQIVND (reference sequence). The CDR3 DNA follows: TGTGCCAGTAGCCCGACAGGGAACTATGGCTACACCTTC. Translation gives CASSPTGNYGYTF.

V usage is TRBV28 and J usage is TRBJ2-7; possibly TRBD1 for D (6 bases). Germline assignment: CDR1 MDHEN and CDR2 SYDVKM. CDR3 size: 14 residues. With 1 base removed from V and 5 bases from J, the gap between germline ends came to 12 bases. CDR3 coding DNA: TGTGCCAGCAGTTTATTGGGTGGGGGCGACGAGCAGTACTTC. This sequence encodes CASSLLGGGDEQYF.